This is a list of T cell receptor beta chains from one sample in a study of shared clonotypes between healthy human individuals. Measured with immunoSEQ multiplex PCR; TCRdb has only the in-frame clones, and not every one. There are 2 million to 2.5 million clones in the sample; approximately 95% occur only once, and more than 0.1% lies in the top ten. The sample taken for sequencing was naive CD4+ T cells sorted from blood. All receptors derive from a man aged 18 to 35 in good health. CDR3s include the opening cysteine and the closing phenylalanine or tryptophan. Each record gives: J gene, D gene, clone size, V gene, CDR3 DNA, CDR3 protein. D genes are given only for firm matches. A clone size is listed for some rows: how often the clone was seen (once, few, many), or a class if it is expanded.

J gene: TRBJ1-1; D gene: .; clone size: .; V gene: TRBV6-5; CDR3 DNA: TGTGCCAGCGGCGTAACCGGGGGAACTGAAGCTTTCTTT; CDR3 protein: CASGVTGGTEAFF
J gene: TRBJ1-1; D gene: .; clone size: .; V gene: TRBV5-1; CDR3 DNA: TGCGCCAGCAGCTTGGTCGGTCAGGGGCTGAACACTGAAGCTTTCTTT; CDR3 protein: CASSLVGQGLNTEAFF
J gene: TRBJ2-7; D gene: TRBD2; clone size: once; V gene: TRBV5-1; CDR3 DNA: TGCGCCAGCAGCCCACGGACTAGCGGTGCTACCTACGAGCAGTACTTC; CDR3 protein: CASSPRTSGATYEQYF
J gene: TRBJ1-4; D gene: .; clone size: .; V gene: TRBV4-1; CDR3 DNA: TGCGCCAGCAGCCCACAGGGCCCTGAACTGTTTTTT; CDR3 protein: CASSPQGPELFF
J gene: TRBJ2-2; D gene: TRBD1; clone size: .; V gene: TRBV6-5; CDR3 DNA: TGTGCCAGCAGATCTGGACAGGGGAACACCGGGGAGCTGTTTTTT; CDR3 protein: CASRSGQGNTGELFF
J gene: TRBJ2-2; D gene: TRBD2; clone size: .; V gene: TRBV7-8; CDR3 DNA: TGTGCCAGCAGCTTCGCTCCTAGCGGGGGGCCAATAAACACCGGGGAGCTGTTTTTT; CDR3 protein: CASSFAPSGGPINTGELFF
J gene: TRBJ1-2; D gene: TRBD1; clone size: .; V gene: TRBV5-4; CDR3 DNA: TGTGCCAGCAGCCTTTACGGACAGGCGTTCTTTGGCTACACCTTC; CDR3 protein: CASSLYGQAFFGYTF
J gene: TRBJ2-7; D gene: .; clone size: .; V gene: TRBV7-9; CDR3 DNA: TGTGCCAGCAGCAATAGGGACTACGAGCAGTACTTC; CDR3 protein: CASSNRDYEQYF
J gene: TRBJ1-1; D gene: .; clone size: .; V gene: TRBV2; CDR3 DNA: TGTGCCAGCAGAGAGAGGGGACCCACTGAAGCTTTCTTT; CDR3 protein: CASRERGPTEAFF
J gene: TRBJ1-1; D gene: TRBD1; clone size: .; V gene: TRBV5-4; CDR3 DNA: TGTGCCAGCAGCAGCGGACAGGGGGAGGACACTGAAGCTTTCTTT; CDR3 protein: CASSSGQGEDTEAFF
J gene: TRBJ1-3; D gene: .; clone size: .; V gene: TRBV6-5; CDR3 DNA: TGTGCCAGCAGTTACTCGAACGGAAACACCATATATTTT; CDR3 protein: CASSYSNGNTIYF
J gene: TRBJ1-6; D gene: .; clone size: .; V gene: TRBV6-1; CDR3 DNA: TGTGCCAGCAGTGAACACTCCTATAATTCACCCCTCCACTTT; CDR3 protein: CASSEHSYNSPLHF
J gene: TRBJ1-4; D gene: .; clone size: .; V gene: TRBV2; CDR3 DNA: TGTGCCAGCAGTGAAGCCTGGCGGAATGAAAAACTGTTTTTT; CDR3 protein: CASSEAWRNEKLFF
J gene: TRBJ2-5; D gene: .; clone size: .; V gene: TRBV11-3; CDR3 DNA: TGTGCCAGCAGTCAAGGGGGGGCCCAAGAGACCCAGTACTTC; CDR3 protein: CASSQGGAQETQYF
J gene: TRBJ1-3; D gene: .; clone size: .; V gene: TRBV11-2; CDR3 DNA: TGTGCCAGCAGCTTTCCCCAGGAAAAGTTCTCTGGAAACACCATATATTTT; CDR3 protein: CASSFPQEKFSGNTIYF
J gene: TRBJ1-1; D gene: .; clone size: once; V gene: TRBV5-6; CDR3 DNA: TGTGCCAGCAGCTTGGAGGGGACTGGAGCTTTCTTT; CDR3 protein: CASSLEGTGAFF
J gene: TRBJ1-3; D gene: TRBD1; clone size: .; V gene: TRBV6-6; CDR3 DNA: TGTGCCAGCAGTTACCCTCGGACAGGGTATGGAAACACCATATATTTT; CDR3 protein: CASSYPRTGYGNTIYF
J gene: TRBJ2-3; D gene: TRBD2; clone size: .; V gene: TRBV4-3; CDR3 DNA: TGCGCCAGCAGCCAAGATTTTAGCGGGAGGGCAAACCCAGATACGCAGTATTTT; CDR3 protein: CASSQDFSGRANPDTQYF
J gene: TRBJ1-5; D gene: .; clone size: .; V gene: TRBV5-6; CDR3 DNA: TGTGCCAGCAGCTTGGATGGGACAACCCAACAGCCCCAGCATTTT; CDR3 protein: CASSLDGTTQQPQHF
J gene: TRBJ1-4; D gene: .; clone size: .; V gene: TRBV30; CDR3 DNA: TGTGCCTGGAGTGTTTACAATGAAAAACTGTTTTTT; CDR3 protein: CAWSVYNEKLFF
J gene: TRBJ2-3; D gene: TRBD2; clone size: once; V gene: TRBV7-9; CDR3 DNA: TGTGCCAGCAGCCTCCTTAGCGGGGGAGTCACAGATACGCAGTATTTT; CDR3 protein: CASSLLSGGVTDTQYF
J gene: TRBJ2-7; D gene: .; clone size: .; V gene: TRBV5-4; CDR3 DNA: TGTGCCAGCAGCTCCTCGGGTCCCTCCTACGAGCAGTACTTC; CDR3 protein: CASSSSGPSYEQYF
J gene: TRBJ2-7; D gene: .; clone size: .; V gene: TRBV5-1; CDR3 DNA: TGCGCCAGCAGCTTGGGCACCGACGAGCAGTACTTC; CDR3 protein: CASSLGTDEQYF
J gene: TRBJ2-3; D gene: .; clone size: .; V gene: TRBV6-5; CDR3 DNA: TGTGCCAGCAGTCCGAGGGGGGGACGGTATACGCAGTATTTT; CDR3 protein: CASSPRGGRYTQYF